These 22 T cell receptor beta chains share one sample of origin, sequenced in a study of metastatic and nonmetastatic thyroid tumors. TCRdb reprocessed the PCR reads using MiXCR. This sample has about 62,000 clones, with less than 5% found just once. Thyroid surgery was performed in patients who had received no treatment beforehand. Sequencing used blood. The receptors come from a female donor with papillary thyroid cancer or a benign thyroid nodule (not recorded which). Some clones in this sample may be carry-over from other donors' samples.

The chain uses TRBV6-5 and TRBJ2-1; possibly TRBD1 for D (6 bases). This CDR3 comprises 20 residues. Trimming stripped 3 bases from V and 4 bases from J, with 28 bases between. The germline V gene encodes CDR1 MNHEY and CDR2 SVGAGI. CDR3 sequence: CASSYLLGTYLLVAYNEQFF. DNA for the CDR3: TGTGCCAGCAGTTATCTTCTCGGGACATACTTACTAGTCGCTTACAATGAGCAGTTCTTC.

In this sample, this clone turned up many times. This rearrangement joins TRBV5-1 to TRBJ2-5, with TRBD2 matching 8 bases. V shed 1 base, J shed 2 bases, and the junction held 10 bases outside the gene matches. The length of the CDR3 is 17 residues. The germline V gene encodes CDR1 SGHRS and CDR2 YFSETQ. The CDR3 DNA reads as TGCGCCAGCAGCTTGCCGGTTAGCGGGACCGTTCAAGAGACCCAGTACTTC. Its translation is CASSLPVSGTVQETQYF.

This clone showed up many times. The chain combines TRBV28 with TRBJ2-7; D may be TRBD1 (5 bases). Germline values: CDR1 MDHEN, CDR2 SYDVKM. V dropped 1 base and J dropped 6 bases, with 10 bases sitting between them. The CDR3 runs to 13 residues. DNA of the CDR3: TGTGCCAGCAGTTTATACTTACAGGCCGAGCAGTACTTC. It specifies CASSLYLQAEQYF.

This clone was detected many times. CDR3 region: CASSYTSGSGYEQYF. The CDR3, as DNA: TGCGCCAGCAGCTACACTAGCGGGAGTGGCTACGAGCAGTACTTC. This chain connects TRBV5-1 to TRBJ2-7; 11 bases fit TRBD2. Germline CDR1 is SGHRS and CDR2 is YFSETQ. Losses at the gene ends were 3 bases for V and 3 bases for J; bases not matched to a gene: 5. There are 15 residues in the CDR3.

The gene calls are TRBV30 and TRBJ2-4, with 8 positions matching TRBD1. CDR1 is GTSNPN and CDR2 is SVGIG in the germline V gene (reference sequence). After removal of 1 base from V and 3 bases from J, the junction contained 11 bases not matched to a gene. The CDR3 is 17 residues long. The CDR3 protein is CAWSGIGQGRGKNIQYF. The CDR3 region has the DNA TGTGCCTGGAGTGGGATTGGACAGGGAAGGGGCAAAAACATTCAGTACTTC.

This clone came up many times. The chain links TRBV5-1 to TRBJ2-6; 8 bases are shared with TRBD2. The germline CDR1 and CDR2 sequences are SGHRS and YFSETQ. The CDR3 runs 18 residues. V was pared by 0 bases and J by 1 base, with 6 bases of the junction left unmatched. In nucleotides, the CDR3 is TGCGCCAGCAGCTTGGGGGCGGGAGGCTTGTCTGGGGCCAACGTCCTGACTTTC. As protein: CASSLGAGGLSGANVLTF. Full variable domain (outside the CDR3, taken from reference TRBV5-1 and TRBJ2-6): KAGVTQTPRYLIKTRGQQVTLSCSPISGHRSVSWYQQTPGQGLQFLFEYFSETQRNKGNFPGRFSGRQFSNSRSEMNVSTLELGDSALYLCASSLGAGGLSGANVLTFGAGSRLTVL.

In this sample, this clone turned up a few times. A much larger clone sits a single nucleotide away, making a read error possible. This sequence joins TRBV3-1 and TRBJ2-7, with D maybe TRBD1 (6 bases). The germline V and J ends were trimmed by 6 bases and 2 bases, with 11 bases remaining between them. Germline lookup yields CDR1 LGHDT and CDR2 YNNKEL (reference sequence). This CDR3 comprises 13 residues. In DNA form, the CDR3 reads TGTGCCAGCAGTCGACAGGTGCCCTACGAGCAGTACTTC. As protein: CASSRQVPYEQYF.

The CDR3 DNA reads as TGTGCCAGCAGTGGACTAGCGATATCTAGCACAGATACGCAGTATTTT. It is translated as CASSGLAISSTDTQYF. The genes are TRBV27 and TRBJ2-3; 9 bases line up with TRBD2. This CDR3 spans 16 amino acids. The germline CDR1 and CDR2 sequences are MNHEY and SMNVEV (reference sequence). After removal of 5 bases from V and 0 bases from J, the junction contained 6 bases not matched to a gene.

This clone appeared many times. The chain couples TRBV29-1 to TRBJ2-1, with D maybe TRBD2 (5 bases). V lost 3 bases to trimming and J lost 5 bases, with 17 bases between them. Germline loops: CDR1 SQVTM, CDR2 ANQGSEA. The CDR3 is 15 amino acids. CDR3 coding DNA: TGCAGCGTTGAGGATTTTCGGGGTTTCAACAATGAGCAGTTCTTC. Translated: CSVEDFRGFNNEQFF.

This clone was detected ten times or more. V is TRBV2 and J is TRBJ1-1; 9 nucleotides line up with TRBD1. Germline V CDR1 and CDR2: SNHLY, FYNNEI. The CDR3 totals 15 residues. V trimming: 5 bases; J trimming: 3 bases; junction bases outside the gene matches: 7. The chain's CDR3 is CASSLQGAIHTEAFF. The CDR3 bases are TGTGCCAGCAGTCTACAGGGGGCGATTCACACTGAAGCTTTCTTT.

At least ten counts were recorded for this clone. The chain employs TRBV6-4 and TRBJ2-3, with D perhaps TRBD2 (6 bases). This CDR3 contains 13 residues. The ends were cut back, 6 bases at V and 4 bases at J, with 11 bases in the middle. CDR1 MRHNA and CDR2 SNTAGT come from the germline V gene. The CDR3 reads CASRAGLADTQYF. CDR3 bases: TGTGCCAGCAGAGCGGGTCTGGCAGATACGCAGTATTTT.

The table lists this clone with a few counts. V and J are TRBV6-1 and TRBJ2-7; D is possibly TRBD1 (5 bases). The germline CDR1 and CDR2 sequences are MNHNS and SASEGT. There are 15 residues in the CDR3. V was cut by 1 base and J by 5 bases, with 15 bases left in between. This CDR3 reads CASSEELTQGHEQYF. The DNA of the CDR3 is TGTGCCAGCAGTGAAGAGTTGACGCAGGGCCACGAGCAGTACTTC.

In its sample, this clone was seen many times. V is TRBV5-1 and J is TRBJ2-5; a weak D match, TRBD1 (6 bases). The CDR3 length is 14 residues. Trimming cost V 0 bases and J 1 base, with 7 bases left between them. Germline V gene lookup returns CDR1 SGHRS and CDR2 YFSETQ. CDR3 bases: TGCGCCAGCAGCTTGGGGGACATCCAAGAGACCCAGTACTTC. The encoded protein is CASSLGDIQETQYF.

This clone was recorded a few times. The rearrangement uses TRBV6-1 and TRBJ2-3; D is uncertain. CDR3 size: 15 residues. Germline-derived CDR1 and CDR2 are MNHNS and SASEGT. The germline V and J ends were trimmed by 6 bases and 1 base, with 14 bases remaining between them. The DNA for the CDR3 is TGTGCCAGCAGGGACCGCTCCCTCGGCACAGATACGCAGTATTTT. This codes for CASRDRSLGTDTQYF.

This clone has more than one count but fewer than ten. This sequence may be a read error, since a much larger clone differs from it by one base. In the same sample, other DNA sequences code for this CDR3. The chain is built from TRBV7-9 and TRBJ2-1; no definite D call. Germline V lookup: CDR1 SEHNR, CDR2 FQNEAQ (reference sequence). The CDR3 contains 12 residues. CDR3 residues: CASSLGSREQFF. CDR3 DNA sequence: TGTGCCAGCAGCTTAGGATCCAGAGAGCAGTTCTTT.

This clone was seen at least ten times. In the same sample, other DNA sequences code for this CDR3. The chain couples TRBV27 to TRBJ2-3; D possibly corresponds to TRBD2 (6 bases). With 2 bases removed from V and 7 bases from J, the gap between germline ends came to 16 bases. The CDR3 has 15 amino acids. Germline V lookup: CDR1 MNHEY, CDR2 SMNVEV (reference sequence). The CDR3 coding sequence is TGTGCCAGCAGTTTAAACCGGGACTCACAGCATACGCAGTATTTT. Translating gives CASSLNRDSQHTQYF.

This clone has just a few counts. The V gene is TRBV27, the J gene TRBJ1-6; a possible D gene is TRBD1 (6 bases). Germline assignment: CDR1 MNHEY and CDR2 SMNVEV (reference sequence). V was trimmed by 3 bases and J by 11 bases, leaving 11 bases between them. The length of the CDR3 is 13 residues. CDR3 bases: TGTGCCAGCAGTTTCGGGACAACTGCACCCCTCCACTTT. This codes for CASSFGTTAPLHF.

V is TRBV19 and J is TRBJ1-5; 8 bases are a match to TRBD1. This CDR3 is 18 amino acids long. CDR1 is LNHDA, CDR2 SQIVND, per germline (reference sequence). The V gene end was trimmed by 4 bases and the J gene end by 0 bases; junction bases not matched to a gene: 11. CDR3 residues: CASSTNGDRFYSNQPQHF. In DNA, the CDR3 is TGTGCCAGTAGTACCAATGGGGACAGGTTCTATAGCAATCAGCCCCAGCATTTT.

This clone was seen repeatedly, ten times or more. The V gene is TRBV2, the J gene TRBJ2-3, with TRBD1 as a possible D gene (5 bases). This CDR3 spans 16 amino acids. Trimming removed 3 bases from V and 4 bases from J, with 17 bases in between. Germline-derived CDR1 and CDR2 are SNHLY and FYNNEI. CDR3 sequence: CASSDLGQGRADTQYF. The CDR3 DNA reads TGTGCCAGCAGTGACTTAGGGCAGGGTAGGGCAGATACGCAGTATTTT. Combining the CDR3 with reference TRBV2 and TRBJ2-3 gives the whole variable domain EPEVTQTPSHQVTQMGQEVILRCVPISNHLYFYWYRQILGQKVEFLVSFYNNEISEKSEIFDDQFSVERPDGSNFTLKIRSTKLEDSAMYFCASSDLGQGRADTQYFGPGTRLTVL.

At least ten counts were recorded for this clone. The chain carries TRBV6-1 and TRBJ2-7; 11 positions match TRBD1. Trimming removed 5 bases from V and 5 bases from J; junction bases left unmatched: 8. In germline, CDR1 is MNHNS, CDR2 SASEGT. The CDR3 consists of 15 residues. This chain's CDR3 is CASSFPGQGGDEQYF. As DNA, the CDR3 is TGTGCCAGCAGTTTCCCGGGACAGGGGGGAGACGAGCAGTACTTC.

The table lists this clone with many counts. Germline is not matched at one junction end, which may reflect a read error. The V and J genes are TRBV20-1 and TRBJ1-5; a weak D match, TRBD1 (6 bases). The CDR3 is made up of 12 amino acids. Germline V gene data show CDR1 as DFQATT and CDR2 as SNEGSKA (reference sequence). CDR3 amino acids: CSVRQGNQPQHF. CDR3 bases: TGCAGTGTTAGACAGGGCAATCAGCCCCAGCATTTT.

This clone showed up many times. This rearrangement joins TRBV20-1 to TRBJ1-2; D remains unclear. The CDR3 is 13 amino acids. Germline values: CDR1 DFQATT, CDR2 SNEGSKA (reference sequence). Between the trimmed V and J ends, which lost 1 base and 1 base, there was a span of 7 bases. In DNA form, the CDR3 reads TGCAGTGCTAGAGGGCCCAGTAACTATGGCTACACCTTC. Its protein product is CSARGPSNYGYTF.